This T cell receptor beta chain derives from a study of T cells after yellow fever vaccination. Study-level results: It was a weaker secondary response, yet one that peaked faster, at day 5 versus 15.

The TCR cDNA carried a universal primer site and UMIs from 5'RACE template switching. Each CDR3 protein gets one entry after TCRdb re-called the 5' RACE reads with MiXCR. Here the sample spans hundreds of thousands of distinct CDR3 sequences, 3% to 4.5% being singletons. CDR1 and CDR2 (germline): SNHLY, FYNNEI. Losses at the gene ends were 8 bases for V and 5 bases for J; bases not matched to a gene: 7. The CDR3 totals 13 residues. This clonotype has at least ten counts. Its antigen is currently unknown. The chain uses TRBV2 and TRBJ2-5; 8 bases fit TRBD2. Sample: PBMCs, taken on the day of the yellow fever booster vaccination. The sequence was collected from a man between 18 and 29 years old who received the YFV17D yellow fever vaccine. The CDR3 loop reads CASGDSGAETQYF. CDR3 nucleotide sequence: TGTGCCAGCGGAGATAGCGGGGCGGAGACCCAGTACTTC. Looking up the rest from reference TRBV2 and TRBJ2-5 gives the full variable domain: EPEVTQTPSHQVTQMGQEVILRCVPISNHLYFYWYRQILGQKVEFLVSFYNNEISEKSEIFDDQFSVERPDGSNFTLKIRSTKLEDSAMYFCASGDSGAETQYFGPGTRLLVL.